The present T cell receptor (beta chain) was sequenced within a study of blood T cell repertoires in COVID-19. Study as a whole: Material from acute and convalescent COVID-19 was sourced from the United States, Italy and Spain. Nucleic acid was either cDNA or gDNA, and it came from T cells, B-cell-depleted T cells, or PBMCs.

Source study methods: Amplification of reference gene primers provided the estimated nucleated cell counts. Repertoires were generated with immunoSEQ multiplex PCR, while TCRdb's copy carries only in-frame clones and drops some. From that table come the V and J calls and clone size; the DNA was used to work out D and trimming. The sample lists tens of thousands of clones, around 87% seen once, with over 7.5% in the top ten. Germline-derived CDR1 and CDR2 are MNHEY and SVGAGI. This CDR3 is built from 16 residues. The trim removed 4 bases at V and 3 bases at J, leaving 3 bases unmatched. The sample consisted of peripheral blood. This receptor was taken from a man aged 50-59 years with active COVID-19. The V gene is TRBV6-5, the J gene TRBJ2-1; 13 bases fit TRBD2. The chain's CDR3 is CASSSGTSGVYNEQFF. The CDR3 nucleotides read TGTGCCAGCAGTTCCGGGACTAGCGGGGTCTACAATGAGCAGTTCTTC.